These 4 T cell receptor beta chains were sequenced from one sample in a study of T cell responses to AZD1222 COVID-19 vaccine. Libraries were prepared by immunoSEQ multiplex PCR; TCRdb keeps only in-frame clonotypes and omits some of them. This repertoire shows roughly 130,000 clones, 88% found once; its top ten account for over 6.5%. Sequenced material: peripheral blood, taken on day 0 of AZD1222 vaccination. The receptors were gathered from an adult in good health.

The chain carries TRBV20-1 and TRBJ2-7; 14 bases are a match to TRBD2. Per the germline V gene, CDR1 is DFQATT and CDR2 is SNEGSKA (reference sequence). This CDR3 is 16 amino acids long. Germline trimming cut 3 bases from V and 5 bases from J; bases unmatched to any gene: 9. Written as DNA, the CDR3 is TGCAGTGCTAGTCCGGGGACTAGCGGGAGAACCCACGAGCAGTACTTC. This gives the protein CSASPGTSGRTHEQYF.

The chain carries TRBV6-4 and TRBJ1-6; 8 nucleotides align to TRBD1. This CDR3 spans 16 amino acids. Germline V gene data show CDR1 as MRHNA and CDR2 as SNTAGT. Trimming cost V 11 bases and J 5 bases; bases outside gene matches: 14. The CDR3 DNA follows: TGTGCCCCCCCGGCCCCGGCGGGACAGGATAATTCACCCCTCCACTTT. Residues: CAPPAPAGQDNSPLHF.

J is TRBJ2-1 and V is TRBV19, with 7 bases lining up with TRBD1. Looked up from germline, CDR1 is LNHDA and CDR2 is SQIVND (reference sequence). This CDR3 contains 15 residues. Trimming removed 8 bases from V and 4 bases from J; junction bases left unmatched: 11. CDR3 amino acids: CASSGLGQTYNEQFF. The DNA for the CDR3 is TGTGCCAGTTCAGGGTTGGGACAGACTTACAATGAGCAGTTCTTC.

The chain recombines TRBV5-1 with TRBJ1-2; tentatively, D is TRBD1 (6 bases). V lost 0 bases and J lost 10, with 16 bases in between. The CDR3 runs 14 residues. CDR1 is SGHRS and CDR2 is YFSETQ in the germline V gene. CDR3 residues: CASSLAGEGWVYTF. The CDR3 region has the DNA TGCGCCAGCAGCTTGGCAGGGGAGGGCTGGGTCTACACCTTC. The entire variable domain, with the rest obtained from reference TRBV5-1 and TRBJ1-2, is as follows: KAGVTQTPRYLIKTRGQQVTLSCSPISGHRSVSWYQQTPGQGLQFLFEYFSETQRNKGNFPGRFSGRQFSNSRSEMNVSTLELGDSALYLCASSLAGEGWVYTFGSGTRLTVV.